The present entry profiles one TCR beta chain with its context. Its antigen is still unknown. The sample belongs to a study of T cell responses to AZD1222 COVID-19 vaccine. Repertoires were generated with immunoSEQ multiplex PCR, while TCRdb's copy carries only in-frame clones and drops some. This sample has 60,000 to 75,000 clones, with about 80% found just once. Study-wide results and caveats: At 160-218 and 743-854, vaccine-associated CD4 TCRs were dominant, and they spanned spike. Donors skewed white British and female; clonal diversity was possibly underestimated.

Sample: peripheral blood, taken 28 days after the second AZD1222 dose. This TCR came from an adult who received the AZD1222 COVID-19 vaccine.

The CDR3 loop is CASSEGTDRSGANVLTF. The CDR3 nucleotides read TGTGCCAGCAGTGAAGGCACAGATCGATCTGGGGCCAACGTCCTGACTTTC. V and J are TRBV2 and TRBJ2-6, with D uncertain. V lost 1 base and J 1 base, leaving 11 bases between the germline ends. The CDR3 has 17 amino acids. Germline-derived CDR1 and CDR2 are SNHLY and FYNNEI.